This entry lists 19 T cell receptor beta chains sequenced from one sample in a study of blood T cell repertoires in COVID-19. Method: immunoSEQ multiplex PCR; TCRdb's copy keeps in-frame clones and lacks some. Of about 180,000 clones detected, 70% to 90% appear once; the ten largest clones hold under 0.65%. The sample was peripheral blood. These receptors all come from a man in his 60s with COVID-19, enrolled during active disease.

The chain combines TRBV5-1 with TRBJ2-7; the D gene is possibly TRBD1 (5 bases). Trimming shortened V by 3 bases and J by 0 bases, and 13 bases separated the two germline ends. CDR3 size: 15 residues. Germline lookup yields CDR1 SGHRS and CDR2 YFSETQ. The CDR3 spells CASSSDRGLSYEQYF. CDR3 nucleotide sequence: TGCGCCAGCAGCTCCGACAGAGGTCTCTCCTACGAGCAGTACTTC.

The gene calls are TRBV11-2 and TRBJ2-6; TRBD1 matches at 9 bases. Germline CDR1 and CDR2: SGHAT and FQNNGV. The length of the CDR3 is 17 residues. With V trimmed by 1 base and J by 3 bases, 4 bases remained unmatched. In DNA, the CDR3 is TGTGCCAGCAGCTTAGCAGGGACAGGGCTTGGGGCCAACGTCCTGACTTTC. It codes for CASSLAGTGLGANVLTF.

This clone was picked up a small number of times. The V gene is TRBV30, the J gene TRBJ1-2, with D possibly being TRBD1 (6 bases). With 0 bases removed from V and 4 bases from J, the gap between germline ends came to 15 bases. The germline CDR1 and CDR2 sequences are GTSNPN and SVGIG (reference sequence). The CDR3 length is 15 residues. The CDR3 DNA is TGTGCCTGGAGTGTACCGGCCAGGGGCCTCTATGGCTACACCTTC. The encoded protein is CAWSVPARGLYGYTF.

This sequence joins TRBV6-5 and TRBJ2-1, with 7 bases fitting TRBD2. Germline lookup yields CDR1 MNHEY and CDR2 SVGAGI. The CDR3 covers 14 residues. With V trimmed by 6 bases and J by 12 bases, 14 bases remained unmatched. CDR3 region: CASSPGTKERRQFF. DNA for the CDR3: TGTGCCAGCAGCCCCGGGACTAAGGAAAGGCGGCAGTTCTTC.

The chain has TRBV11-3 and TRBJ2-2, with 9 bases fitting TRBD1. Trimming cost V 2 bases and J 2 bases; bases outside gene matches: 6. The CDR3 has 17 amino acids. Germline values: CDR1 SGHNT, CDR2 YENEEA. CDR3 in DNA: TGTGCCAGCAGCTTACCCCGGGGACAGGGAAACACCGGGGAGCTGTTTTTT. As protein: CASSLPRGQGNTGELFF.

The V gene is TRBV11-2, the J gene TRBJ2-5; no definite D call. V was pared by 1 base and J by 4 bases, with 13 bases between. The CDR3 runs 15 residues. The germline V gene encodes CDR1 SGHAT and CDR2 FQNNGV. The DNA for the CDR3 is TGTGCCAGCAGCTTAGGGTCGCCATCCAGAGAGACCCAGTACTTC. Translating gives CASSLGSPSRETQYF.

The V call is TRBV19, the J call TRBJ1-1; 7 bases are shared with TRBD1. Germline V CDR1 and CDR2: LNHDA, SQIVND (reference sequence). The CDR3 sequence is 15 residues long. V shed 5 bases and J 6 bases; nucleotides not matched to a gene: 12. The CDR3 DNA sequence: TGTGCCAGTAGTGGAAGACAGGGATGGAGGGCTGAAGCTTTCTTT. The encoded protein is CASSGRQGWRAEAFF.

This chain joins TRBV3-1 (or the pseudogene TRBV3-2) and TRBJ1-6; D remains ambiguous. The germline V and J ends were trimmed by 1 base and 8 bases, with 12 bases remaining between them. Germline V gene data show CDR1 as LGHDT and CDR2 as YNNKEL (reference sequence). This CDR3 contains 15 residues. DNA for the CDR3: TGTGCCAGCAGCCAAGCTGAGGGAATTTATTCACCCCTCCACTTT. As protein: CASSQAEGIYSPLHF.

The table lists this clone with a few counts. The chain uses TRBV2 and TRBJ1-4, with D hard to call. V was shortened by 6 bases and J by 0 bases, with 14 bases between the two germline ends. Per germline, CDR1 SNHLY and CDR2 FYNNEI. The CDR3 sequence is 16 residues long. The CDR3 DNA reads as TGTGCCAGCAGCCTCTCCCCGGGTGCAACTAATGAAAAACTGTTTTTT. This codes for CASSLSPGATNEKLFF.

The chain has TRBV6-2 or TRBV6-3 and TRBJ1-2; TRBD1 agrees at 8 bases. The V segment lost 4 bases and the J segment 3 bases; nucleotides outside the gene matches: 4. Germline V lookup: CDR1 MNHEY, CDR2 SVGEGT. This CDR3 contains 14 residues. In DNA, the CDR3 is TGTGCCAGCAGTTCCGGGACAGGCCACTATGGCTACACCTTC. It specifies CASSSGTGHYGYTF.

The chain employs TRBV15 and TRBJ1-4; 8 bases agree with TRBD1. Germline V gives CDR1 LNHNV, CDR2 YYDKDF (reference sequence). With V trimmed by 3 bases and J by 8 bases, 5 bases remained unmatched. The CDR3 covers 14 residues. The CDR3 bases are TGTGCCACCAGCAGGCGACAGGGGTGGGAAAAACTGTTTTTT. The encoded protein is CATSRRQGWEKLFF.

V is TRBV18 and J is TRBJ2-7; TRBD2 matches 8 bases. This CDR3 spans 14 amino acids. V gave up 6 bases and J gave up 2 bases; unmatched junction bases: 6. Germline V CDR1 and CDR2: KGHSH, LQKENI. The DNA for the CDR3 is TGTGCCAGCTCCCCCGGGGGGGGGACCTACGAGCAGTACTTC. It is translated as CASSPGGGTYEQYF.

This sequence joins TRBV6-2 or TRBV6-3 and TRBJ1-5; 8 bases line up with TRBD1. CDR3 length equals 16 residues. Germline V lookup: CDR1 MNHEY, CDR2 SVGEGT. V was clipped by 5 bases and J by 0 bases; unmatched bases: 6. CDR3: CASSPRTGPSNQPQHF. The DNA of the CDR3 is TGTGCCAGCAGTCCCCGGACAGGGCCTAGCAATCAGCCCCAGCATTTT.

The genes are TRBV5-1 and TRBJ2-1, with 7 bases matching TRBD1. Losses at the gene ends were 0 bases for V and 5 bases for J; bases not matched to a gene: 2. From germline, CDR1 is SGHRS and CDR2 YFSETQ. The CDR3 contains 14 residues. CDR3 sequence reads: CASSLEGTDNEQFF. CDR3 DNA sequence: TGCGCCAGCAGCTTGGAGGGGACAGACAATGAGCAGTTCTTC.

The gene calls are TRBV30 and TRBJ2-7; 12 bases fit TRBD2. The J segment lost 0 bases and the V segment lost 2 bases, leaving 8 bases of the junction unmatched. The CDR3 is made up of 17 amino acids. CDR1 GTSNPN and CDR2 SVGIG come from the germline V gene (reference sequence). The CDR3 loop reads CAWSIYLGLAGSYEQYF. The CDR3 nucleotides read TGTGCCTGGAGTATTTATTTGGGACTAGCGGGCTCCTACGAGCAGTACTTC.

The CDR3 loop is CASSPVQGQNQPQHF. CDR3 nucleotides: TGTGCCAGCAGTCCTGTCCAGGGACAAAATCAGCCCCAGCATTTT. V gene TRBV28 combines with J gene TRBJ1-5, with D possibly matching TRBD1 (6 bases). Germline V CDR1 and CDR2: MDHEN, SYDVKM. V was trimmed by 5 bases and J by 4 bases, leaving 15 bases between them. The CDR3 is 15 amino acids. Supplemented by reference TRBV28 and TRBJ1-5, the full variable domain reads DVKVTQSSRYLVKRTGEKVFLECVQDMDHENMFWYRQDPGLGLRLIYFSYDVKMKEKGDIPEGYSVSREKKERFSLILESASTNQTSMYLCASSPVQGQNQPQHFGDGTRLSIL.

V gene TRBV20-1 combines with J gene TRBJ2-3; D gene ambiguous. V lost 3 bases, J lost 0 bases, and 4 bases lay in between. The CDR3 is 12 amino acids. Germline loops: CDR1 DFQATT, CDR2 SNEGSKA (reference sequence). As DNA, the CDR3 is TGCAGTGCTAGTCCTAGCACAGATACGCAGTATTTT. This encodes CSASPSTDTQYF.

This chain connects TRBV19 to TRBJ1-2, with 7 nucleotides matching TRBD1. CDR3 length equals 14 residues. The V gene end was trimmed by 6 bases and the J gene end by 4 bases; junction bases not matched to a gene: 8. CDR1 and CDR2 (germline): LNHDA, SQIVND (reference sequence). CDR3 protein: CASRDTGTAYGYTF. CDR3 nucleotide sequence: TGTGCCAGTAGGGATACCGGGACAGCCTATGGCTACACCTTC.

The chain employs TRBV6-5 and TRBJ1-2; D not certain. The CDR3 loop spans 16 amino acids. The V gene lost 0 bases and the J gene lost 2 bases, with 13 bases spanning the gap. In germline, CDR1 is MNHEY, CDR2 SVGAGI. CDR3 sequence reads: CASSYSVTLLNYGYTF. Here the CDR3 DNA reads TGTGCCAGCAGTTACTCTGTGACTCTCCTCAACTATGGCTACACCTTC.